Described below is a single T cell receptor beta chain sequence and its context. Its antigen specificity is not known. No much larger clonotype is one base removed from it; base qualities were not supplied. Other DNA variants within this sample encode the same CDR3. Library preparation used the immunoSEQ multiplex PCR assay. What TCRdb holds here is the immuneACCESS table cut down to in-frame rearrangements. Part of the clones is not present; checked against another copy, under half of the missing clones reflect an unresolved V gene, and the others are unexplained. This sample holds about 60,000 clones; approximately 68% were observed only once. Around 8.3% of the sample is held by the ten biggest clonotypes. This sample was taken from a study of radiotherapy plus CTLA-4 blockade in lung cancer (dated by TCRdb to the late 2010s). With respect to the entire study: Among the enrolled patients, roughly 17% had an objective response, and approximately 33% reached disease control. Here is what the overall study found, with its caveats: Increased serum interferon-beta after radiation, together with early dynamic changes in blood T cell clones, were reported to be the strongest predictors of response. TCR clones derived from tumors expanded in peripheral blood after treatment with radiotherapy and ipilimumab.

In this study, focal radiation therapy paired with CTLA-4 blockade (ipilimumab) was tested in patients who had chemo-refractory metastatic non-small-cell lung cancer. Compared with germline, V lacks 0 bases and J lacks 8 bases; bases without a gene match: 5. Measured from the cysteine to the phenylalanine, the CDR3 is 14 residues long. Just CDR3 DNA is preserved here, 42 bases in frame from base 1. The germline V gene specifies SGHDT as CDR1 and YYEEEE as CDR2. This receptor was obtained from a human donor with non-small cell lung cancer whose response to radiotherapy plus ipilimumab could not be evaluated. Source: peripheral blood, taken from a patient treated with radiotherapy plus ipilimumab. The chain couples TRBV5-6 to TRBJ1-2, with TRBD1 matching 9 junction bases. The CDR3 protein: CASSLVGTGYGYTF. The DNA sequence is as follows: TGTGCCAGCAGCTTGGTCGGGACAGGGTACGGCTACACCTTC.